This T cell receptor beta chain is drawn from a study of CD8 T cells in ankylosing spondylitis. Study-wide results and limits: In ankylosing spondylitis blood, a motif of seven or eight highly homologous TCR beta variants appeared characteristic.

TCRdb itself ran the 5' RACE reads through MiXCR, one entry per CDR3 protein. The table has more than 500,000 distinct CDR3 sequences, approximately 5% seen once. After removal of 10 bases from V and 3 bases from J, the junction contained 7 bases not matched to a gene. The CDR3 spans 13 residues. Germline lookup yields CDR1 SNHLY and CDR2 FYNNEI. Note on this clonotype: Its antigen is unknown.

J is TRBJ2-5 and V is TRBV2; 8 nucleotides match TRBD1. The TCR comes from a male donor with ankylosing spondylitis. The sample consisted of blood, either unsorted or a sorted T cell fraction (not recorded which). Here the CDR3 DNA reads TGTGCCACCCACCCGGGACAGGAAGAGACCCAGTACTTC. It encodes CATHPGQEETQYF. Based on the CDR3 plus reference TRBV2 and TRBJ2-5, the full variable domain is EPEVTQTPSHQVTQMGQEVILRCVPISNHLYFYWYRQILGQKVEFLVSFYNNEISEKSEIFDDQFSVERPDGSNFTLKIRSTKLEDSAMYFCATHPGQEETQYFGPGTRLLVL.